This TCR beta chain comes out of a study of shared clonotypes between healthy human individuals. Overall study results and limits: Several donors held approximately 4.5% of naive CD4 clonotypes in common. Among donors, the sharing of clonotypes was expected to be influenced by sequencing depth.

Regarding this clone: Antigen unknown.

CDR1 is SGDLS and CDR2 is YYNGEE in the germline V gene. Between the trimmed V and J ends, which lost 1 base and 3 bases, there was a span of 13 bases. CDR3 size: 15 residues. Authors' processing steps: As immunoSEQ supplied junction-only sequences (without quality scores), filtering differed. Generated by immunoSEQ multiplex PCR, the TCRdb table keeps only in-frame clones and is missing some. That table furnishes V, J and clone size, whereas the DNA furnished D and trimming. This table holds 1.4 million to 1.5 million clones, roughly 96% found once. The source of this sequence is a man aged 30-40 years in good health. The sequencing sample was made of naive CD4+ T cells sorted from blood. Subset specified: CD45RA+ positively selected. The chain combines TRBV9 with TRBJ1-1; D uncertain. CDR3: CASSVSTARDTEAFF. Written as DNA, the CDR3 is TGTGCCAGCAGCGTAAGCACGGCAAGGGACACTGAAGCTTTCTTT. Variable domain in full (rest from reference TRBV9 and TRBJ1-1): DSGVTQTPKHLITATGQRVTLRCSPRSGDLSVYWYQQSLDQGLQFLIQYYNGEERAKGNILERFSAQQFPDLHSELNLSSLELGDSALYFCASSVSTARDTEAFFGQGTRLTVV.